This T cell receptor beta chain was recorded in a study of tumor and adjacent non-tumor tissue in lung cancer. Background on the study: Patients comprised eleven to twelve adenocarcinoma, a couple of squamous cell carcinoma and 1 small cell lung cancer.

TCRbeta libraries were built with three rounds of nested PCR, modified from ARM-PCR. TCRdb re-called the multiplex PCR reads through MiXCR, storing one row per CDR3 protein. The table has over 130,000 distinct CDR3 sequences, 60% to 70% seen once; the top ten hold over 15%. No cell sorting was done before RNA was extracted from the tissue. Germline V gene data show CDR1 as DFQATT and CDR2 as SNEGSKA (reference sequence). The CDR3 totals 13 residues. At least ten counts were recorded for this clonotype. Its antigen remains unidentified. Points from the study as a whole: TCR diversity was significantly greater in tumor than normal lung tissue. Tumor TCR diversity, when higher, was linked to shorter survival.

The TCR originated in a man in his 60s with small cell lung cancer. V gene TRBV20-1 combines with J gene TRBJ1-6; maybe TRBD1 (6 bases). Sequences were obtained from lung tumor tissue. CDR3 nucleotide sequence: TGCGCTTCCCCAGGGGAATATAATTCACCCCTCCACTTT. Its translation: CASPGEYNSPLHF.